This TCR beta chain is from a study of identifying expanded T cells in peripheral blood. Data came from immunoSEQ multiplex PCR; TCRdb stores just in-frame clones and leaves some out. The data hold over 90,000 clones, with 88% observed a single time. Germline V gene data show CDR1 as SGHDN and CDR2 as FVKESK. This CDR3 is 14 amino acids long. Trimming shortened V by 6 bases and J by 1 base, and 12 bases separated the two germline ends. During the collection period, no donor immune events like infections were recorded. Details on this clone: Its target is not known.

Regarding the study as a whole: Differentially abundant clones: 0.95 to 1.5 between replicates, about 15 at two to three weeks, less than 20 at four. Clone count variance between two-week samples rose with total template count.

Sequences were obtained from blood. The sequence was obtained from a person between 18 and 75 years old in good health. This rearrangement joins TRBV14 to TRBJ1-1; D is perhaps TRBD1 (5 bases). DNA for the CDR3: TGTGCCAGCAGGGGGGACGGCACGAACACTGAAGCTTTCTTT. Its protein is CASRGDGTNTEAFF.